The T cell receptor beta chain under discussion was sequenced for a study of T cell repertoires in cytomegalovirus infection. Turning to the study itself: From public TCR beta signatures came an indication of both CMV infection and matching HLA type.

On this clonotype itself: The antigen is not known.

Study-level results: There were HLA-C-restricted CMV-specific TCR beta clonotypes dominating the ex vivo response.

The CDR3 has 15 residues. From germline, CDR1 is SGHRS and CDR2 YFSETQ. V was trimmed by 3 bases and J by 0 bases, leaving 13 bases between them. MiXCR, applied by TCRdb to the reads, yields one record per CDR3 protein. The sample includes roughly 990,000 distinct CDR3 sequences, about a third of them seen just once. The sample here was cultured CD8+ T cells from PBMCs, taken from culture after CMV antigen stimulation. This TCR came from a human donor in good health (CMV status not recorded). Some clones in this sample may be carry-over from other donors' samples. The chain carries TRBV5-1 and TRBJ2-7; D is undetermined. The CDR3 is CASSSGHSSSYEQYF. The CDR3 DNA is TGCGCCAGCAGCTCAGGCCATAGCAGCTCCTACGAGCAGTACTTC.